These T cell receptor beta chains were read from a single sample in a study of T cell repertoires in cytomegalovirus infection. TCRdb redid the calling of the reads with MiXCR, one entry per CDR3 protein. The table shows about 740,000 distinct CDR3 sequences, with approximately 40% occurring only once. The sample consisted of PBMCs. The source of these receptors is a human donor in good health (CMV status not recorded). Some clones in this sample may be carry-over from other donors' samples. The CDR3 runs from the conserved cysteine through the conserved F or W. Only some rows state a clone size, as once, few, many or a class for expanded clones.

v_gene	abundance	len	j_gene	CDR3aa
TRBV7-6	-	16	TRBJ1-5	CASSRTGGGISQPQHF
TRBV6-1	few	13	TRBJ1-5	CASSGHNNQPQHF
TRBV28	few	13	TRBJ1-6	CASSVQIQSPLHF
TRBV27	-	14	TRBJ1-1	CASSLRQPNTEAFF
TRBV28	once	14	TRBJ2-7	CASSLVSFKYEQYF
TRBV7-8	many	17	TRBJ1-4	CASSLALGTGANEKLFF
TRBV28	-	16	TRBJ1-6	CASSLPQDADRSPLHF
TRBV12-3/TRBV12-4	few	14	TRBJ1-2	CASWGQVSNYGYTF
TRBV7-2	-	22	TRBJ2-1	CASSLRGSGLAGVNSRYNEQFF
TRBV19	few	14	TRBJ1-5	CATRTGLYNQPQHF
TRBV5-6	few	14	TRBJ1-5	CASSFGQGVQPQHF
TRBV7-9	few	16	TRBJ1-3	CASSLLGGGRPNTIYF
TRBV29-1	-	13	TRBJ2-5	CSVGVGTWETQYF
TRBV11-2	many	14	TRBJ2-3	CASSFRPGLVTQYF
TRBV7-9	few	14	TRBJ1-1	CASSSRDMNTEAFF
TRBV20-1	-	17	TRBJ1-1	CSARDGRKGSLNTEAFF
TRBV9	-	17	TRBJ1-1	CASSVEKGGPMNTEAFF
TRBV9	-	15	TRBJ2-1	CASSVVGQSYNEQFF
TRBV7-6	once	13	TRBJ1-4	CASCLQGVWDQVF
TRBV7-9	-	15	TRBJ2-1	CASRSGATKNNEQFF
TRBV28	-	14	TRBJ1-5	CASSLFQPDQPQHF
TRBV12-3/TRBV12-4	-	14	TRBJ2-1	CASTQRESHNEQFF
TRBV5-1	many	14	TRBJ1-2	CASSLADGNYGYTF
TRBV7-9	many	14	TRBJ1-1	CASSLLRVTGEAFF
TRBV7-9	few	14	TRBJ2-5	CASGISGGVETQYF
TRBV30	-	14	TRBJ2-1	CAWGGGYPQVAQFF
TRBV7-9	once	12	TRBJ1-3	CASSNDRSTIYF
TRBV7-2	-	16	TRBJ2-4	CASSLTSGLAKNIQYF
TRBV28	-	15	TRBJ2-7	CDSSQWGQGPYEQYF
TRBV20-1	-	15	TRBJ1-1	CSARDVRHLNTEAFF
TRBV27	-	13	TRBJ1-3	CASSSPAGNTIYF
TRBV27	many	14	TRBJ1-1	CASSLYFGQGEAFF
TRBV20-1	-	14	TRBJ1-6	CSARDQGDRSPLHF
TRBV6-5	-	15	TRBJ2-3	CASSTHPVGADTQYF
TRBV12-3/TRBV12-4	-	15	TRBJ1-1	CASSLHGRAYTEAFF
TRBV11-1	-	18	TRBJ2-6	CAISLPIQGPNGANVLTF
TRBV4-1	-	16	TRBJ1-2	CASSQVTGGGNYGYTF
TRBV19	-	12	TRBJ1-4	CASSSRTEKLFF
TRBV28	few	11	TRBJ1-5	CASSSDQPQHF
TRBV7-9	few	16	TRBJ1-3	CASSPGQFLPGNTIYF
TRBV28	-	17	TRBJ1-4	CASSLSQGFATNEKLFF
TRBV4-2	many	18	TRBJ2-2	CASSTRLAGGTNTGELFF
TRBV20-1	-	17	TRBJ2-5	CSASSLAGAWVQETQYF
TRBV10-3	once	15	TRBJ2-2	CAISPGGLNTGELFF
TRBV7-7	-	14	TRBJ2-3	CASSQGRVEETQYF
TRBV7-2	many	11	TRBJ2-5	CASSSKETQYF
TRBV15	-	24	TRBJ2-6	CATSRDWVRTESRPSISGANVLTF
TRBV4-1	-	17	TRBJ1-4	CASSQEHRGRTNEKLFF
TRBV7-8	few	17	TRBJ1-1	CASSLGGTLTRNTEAFF
TRBV20-1	-	12	TRBJ1-5	CSARGTGQPQHF
TRBV12-3/TRBV12-4	few	15	TRBJ1-1	CASGWDRGTGTEAFF
TRBV6-1	-	15	TRBJ1-5	CASSETVSINQPQHF